This entry describes one T cell receptor beta chain. Its antigen is not known. The source of the sample is a study of T cell repertoires in ileal Crohn's disease. V was pared by 1 base and J by 4 bases, with 11 bases between. The CDR3 runs to 14 residues. The V gene's germline CDR1 is SGHKS and CDR2 YYEKEE (reference sequence). Measured with immunoSEQ multiplex PCR; TCRdb has only the in-frame clones, and not every one. The sample carries 5,400 or so clones, 82% recorded once. Regarding the study as a whole: Mucosal expansions were suggested to be mainly CD8 T cells. Clonal expansions were more frequent in active smokers than non-smokers at surgery.

The V call is TRBV5-5, the J call TRBJ1-2; D is unresolved. The source is an adult with Crohn's disease. The sequencing sample was made of ileal tissue. The CDR3 DNA reads as TGTGCCAGCAGCTTGTCAGGTTTCTCCTATGGCTACACCTTC. Protein product: CASSLSGFSYGYTF. Drawing the rest from reference TRBV5-5 and TRBJ1-2, the complete variable domain is DAGVTQSPTHLIKTRGQQVTLRCSPISGHKSVSWYQQVLGQGPQFIFQYYEKEERGRGNFPDRFSARQFPNYSSELNVNALLLGDSALYLCASSLSGFSYGYTFGSGTRLTVV.